The 11 T cell receptor beta chains in this list originate from one sample, sequenced in a study of Ad26.COV2.S vaccination and SARS-CoV-2 variants. Treatment here: around 19 received Ad26.COV2.S at low or high dose, single or two shots; about 5 received placebo; per-sample allocation not given. Day 63 following the first vaccine or placebo injection was when the samples were taken. TCRdb keeps only in-frame clones here, not all; method: immunoSEQ multiplex PCR. The table includes around 300,000 clones, approximately 86% detected once. The sample consisted of peripheral blood, taken in a trial of Ad26.COV2.S vaccine versus placebo. The receptors derive from a person between 18 and 65 years old who received the Ad26.COV2.S COVID-19 vaccine or a placebo.

This clone was found a few times. The rearrangement links TRBV27 to TRBJ2-1, with 7 bases aligning to TRBD1. Trimming cost V 5 bases and J 6 bases; bases outside gene matches: 7. The CDR3 sequence is 14 residues long. The germline V gene encodes CDR1 MNHEY and CDR2 SMNVEV (reference sequence). This CDR3 is CASSLTGVSNEQFF. The DNA for the CDR3 is TGTGCCAGCAGTCTAACAGGGGTCTCCAATGAGCAGTTCTTC.

V usage is TRBV7-2 and J usage is TRBJ1-1; 7 bases line up with TRBD1. CDR3 length: 16 residues. Per germline, CDR1 SGHTA and CDR2 FQGNSA. The ends lost 7 bases at V and 4 bases at J; junction bases unmatched: 15. The CDR3 here is CASTGPGGRSSTEAFF. Written as DNA, the CDR3 is TGTGCCAGCACCGGTCCAGGGGGAAGGTCGAGCACTGAAGCTTTCTTT.

V usage is TRBV5-5 and J usage is TRBJ1-4; TRBD1 might be the D (6 bases). V was trimmed by 4 bases and J by 4 bases, leaving 14 bases between them. The CDR3 length is 15 residues. CDR1 SGHKS and CDR2 YYEKEE come from the germline V gene (reference sequence). In DNA form, the CDR3 reads TGTGCCAGCAGCCCGGGACACAATCTTAATGAAAAACTGTTTTTT. It translates to CASSPGHNLNEKLFF.

The chain uses TRBV5-6 and TRBJ2-2; TRBD2 matches 7 bases. Unmatched junction bases numbered 6, after V lost 9 bases and J lost 4 bases. This CDR3 spans 13 amino acids. Germline loops: CDR1 SGHDT, CDR2 YYEEEE. The CDR3 DNA follows: TGTGCCACCCGGCGGGGGACCACCGGGGAGCTGTTTTTT. It encodes CATRRGTTGELFF.

Note on this clone: This CDR3 is also generated by other DNA sequences in the sample. This chain links TRBV18 with TRBJ2-1; D is unresolved. The V end was cut by 2 bases, the J end by 0 bases, with 5 bases between. In germline, CDR1 is KGHSH, CDR2 LQKENI. The CDR3 spans 14 residues. CDR3: CASSPGSSYNEQFF. The DNA of the CDR3 is TGTGCCAGCTCACCAGGAAGCTCCTACAATGAGCAGTTCTTC.

V is TRBV21-1 and J is TRBJ1-3. TRBV21-1 is classified as a pseudogene. The CDR3 has 15 residues. Written as DNA, the CDR3 is TGTGCCAGCAGCAAAGCGCTTCAGGGAGAGGACACCATATATTTT. Its translation is CASSKALQGEDTIYF.

The chain employs TRBV9 and TRBJ2-1; D uncertain. Deletions cut 0 bases from V and 9 bases from J, with 7 bases between. Germline CDR1 is SGDLS and CDR2 is YYNGEE. The CDR3 runs to 12 residues. The CDR3 protein is CASSVEWTEQFF. CDR3 nucleotide sequence: TGTGCCAGCAGCGTAGAATGGACTGAGCAGTTCTTC.

The V gene is TRBV13, the J gene TRBJ2-7, with TRBD1 matching 12 bases. The CDR3 extends over 14 amino acids. CDR1 PRHDT and CDR2 FYEKMQ come from the germline V gene (reference sequence). V shed 3 bases, J shed 6 bases, and the junction held 3 bases outside the gene matches. The CDR3 DNA is TGTGCCAGCAGCTTGGGACAGGGGGCGATCGAGCAGTACTTC. Its translation is CASSLGQGAIEQYF.

The chain combines TRBV27 with TRBJ2-5; D not resolved. CDR3 length: 16 amino acids. V was clipped by 4 bases and J by 4 bases, with 19 bases between them. Per germline, CDR1 MNHEY and CDR2 SMNVEV (reference sequence). The CDR3 nucleotides read TGTGCCAGCAGTTCTGCGACCCGTCGTCTAGGAGAGACCCAGTACTTC. It codes for CASSSATRRLGETQYF.

The CDR3 spells CASSQMGQHMNTEAFF. In DNA, the CDR3 is TGTGCCAGCTCACAAATGGGACAGCACATGAACACTGAAGCTTTCTTT. The gene calls are TRBV18 and TRBJ1-1; 7 bases map to TRBD1. Germline trimming cut 4 bases from V and 0 bases from J; bases unmatched to any gene: 8. CDR3 length equals 16 residues. Germline CDR1 is KGHSH and CDR2 is LQKENI.

This clone was seen only a few times. The chain carries TRBV27 and TRBJ1-5; TRBD1 matches 8 bases. The CDR3 is 16 residues long. Losses at the gene ends were 5 bases for V and 1 base for J; bases not matched to a gene: 7. Germline CDR1 and CDR2: MNHEY and SMNVEV (reference sequence). CDR3 loop: CASSDLGQASNQPQHF. The CDR3 DNA reads as TGTGCCAGCAGTGACTTGGGACAGGCGAGCAATCAGCCCCAGCATTTT.